These 2 T cell receptor beta chains came from one sample sequenced in a study of Graves' ophthalmopathy and Graves' hyperthyroidism. Amplified material comprised TCR beta CDR3 regions derived from RNA transcripts. HTBI-primed RT-PCR formed the first round, and a multiplex PCR formed the second. TCRdb redid the calling of the multiplex PCR reads with MiXCR, one entry per CDR3 protein. The sample consists of more than 1,000,000 distinct CDR3 sequences, about two fifths of them appearing once. Sequencing was carried out using peripheral blood or thyroid tissue (not recorded which). The origin of the receptors is an adult man with Graves' hyperthyroidism.

The table lists this clonotype with many counts. As DNA, the CDR3 is TGTGCCAGCAGCACGACAGGGATGGGTCAGCCCCAGCATTTT. Residues: CASSTTGMGQPQHF. The genes are TRBV9 and TRBJ1-5; 7 bases match TRBD1. This CDR3 contains 14 residues. Per germline, CDR1 SGDLS and CDR2 YYNGEE. V lost 4 bases to trimming and J lost 6 bases; unmatched junction nucleotides: 7.

This clonotype was seen ten or more times. The rearrangement uses TRBV24-1 and TRBJ1-5; the D gene is possibly TRBD1 (5 bases). CDR3 length: 14 residues. Germline V gene sequence: CDR1 KGHDR, CDR2 SFDVKD. Trimming shortened V by 6 bases and J by 4 bases, and 12 bases separated the two germline ends. CDR3 nucleotide sequence: TGTGCCACCAGTCGCGGGGCTACTAATCAGCCCCAGCATTTT. This codes for CATSRGATNQPQHF.